The 9 T cell receptor beta chains given below trace back to one sample, sequenced in a study of T cell responses to AZD1222 COVID-19 vaccine. Clones were read by immunoSEQ multiplex PCR, and TCRdb kept only the in-frame ones, dropping some. This table has roughly 130,000 clones, roughly 90% appearing once. The source material was peripheral blood, sampled on day 0 of AZD1222 vaccination. The receptor source for this set is an adult in good health.

V and J are TRBV19 and TRBJ1-1; 10 bases are a match to TRBD1. From germline, CDR1 is LNHDA and CDR2 SQIVND (reference sequence). With V trimmed by 9 bases and J by 10 bases, 17 bases remained unmatched. The CDR3 spans 15 residues. The CDR3 region is CASPKPGQGTSLAFF. The DNA of the CDR3 is TGTGCCAGCCCTAAGCCGGGACAGGGGACTTCATTAGCTTTCTTT.

CDR3 in DNA: TGTGCCAGCAGTTTACTAACTAGCGGGAGGGGGTCAGATACGCAGTATTTT. Its protein product is CASSLLTSGRGSDTQYF. The chain employs TRBV28 and TRBJ2-3; 13 bases align to TRBD2. Per the germline V gene, CDR1 is MDHEN and CDR2 is SYDVKM. The CDR3 has 17 residues. Germline trimming cut 2 bases from V and 4 bases from J; bases unmatched to any gene: 6. Supplemented by reference TRBV28 and TRBJ2-3, the full variable domain reads DVKVTQSSRYLVKRTGEKVFLECVQDMDHENMFWYRQDPGLGLRLIYFSYDVKMKEKGDIPEGYSVSREKKERFSLILESASTNQTSMYLCASSLLTSGRGSDTQYFGPGTRLTVL.

The sample holds a few counts of this clone. The J gene is TRBJ2-2, the V gene TRBV7-3; D is perhaps TRBD1 (6 bases). The V gene's germline CDR1 is SGHTA and CDR2 FQGTGA. Deletions cut 5 bases from V and 1 base from J, with 11 bases between. The CDR3 is made up of 15 amino acids. As DNA, the CDR3 is TGTGCCAGCAGCCCCCAACAGGGGAACACCGGGGAGCTGTTTTTT. This sequence encodes CASSPQQGNTGELFF. The whole variable domain, remainder taken from reference TRBV7-3 and TRBJ2-2, is GAGVSQTPSNKVTEKGKYVELRCDPISGHTALYWYRQSLGQGPEFLIYFQGTGAADDSGLPNDRFFAVRPEGSVSTLKIQRTERGDSAVYLCASSPQQGNTGELFFGEGSRLTVL.

This clone was picked up one time. This sequence joins TRBV4-1 and TRBJ2-1; no reliable D call. The CDR3 extends over 16 amino acids. V lost 0 bases to trimming and J lost 10 bases, with 19 bases between them. Germline loops: CDR1 MGHRA, CDR2 YSYEKL. The CDR3 loop reads CASSQELSSLAKEQFF. CDR3 nucleotide sequence: TGCGCCAGCAGCCAAGAGCTTAGCTCCTTAGCTAAAGAGCAGTTCTTC.

The chain uses TRBV5-1 and TRBJ2-5; TRBD2 might be the D (6 bases). The CDR3 loop spans 15 amino acids. Germline CDR1 and CDR2: SGHRS and YFSETQ. V dropped 7 bases and J dropped 1 base, with 17 bases sitting between them. The DNA for the CDR3 is TGCGCCAGCTTGGGTTTGGGAGGCCTCCAAGAGACCCAGTACTTC. The encoded protein is CASLGLGGLQETQYF.

In its sample, this clone was seen once. The chain joins TRBV5-1 to TRBJ2-5, with 7 bases that match TRBD1. The CDR3 totals 13 residues. V trimming: 4 bases; J trimming: 5 bases; junction bases outside the gene matches: 5. Germline CDR1 is SGHRS and CDR2 is YFSETQ. CDR3 sequence: CASSTGTAETQYF. In DNA form, the CDR3 reads TGCGCCAGCAGCACCGGGACAGCGGAGACCCAGTACTTC.

The chain joins TRBV4-1 to TRBJ1-2; D might be TRBD1 (5 bases). V lost 1 base, J lost 4 bases, and 16 bases lay in between. CDR1 is MGHRA and CDR2 is YSYEKL in the germline V gene. This CDR3 spans 16 amino acids. The CDR3 loop is CASSQVEAGRAYGYTF. The CDR3 DNA sequence: TGCGCCAGCAGCCAAGTGGAGGCAGGGCGGGCCTATGGCTACACCTTC.

This clone was seen a single time. The chain carries TRBV3-1 (or the pseudogene TRBV3-2) and TRBJ2-2; a weak D match, TRBD2 (5 bases). The CDR3 sequence is 15 residues long. The V gene lost 0 bases and the J gene lost 6 bases, with 11 bases spanning the gap. Looked up from germline, CDR1 is LGHDT and CDR2 is YNNKEL (reference sequence). The CDR3 bases are TGTGCCAGCAGCCAAGATCGGGGTATGGCCGGGGAGCTGTTTTTT. Residues: CASSQDRGMAGELFF.

The genes are TRBV5-6 and TRBJ2-1, with TRBD2 matching 10 bases. Unmatched junction bases numbered 6, after V lost 7 bases and J lost 14 bases. The CDR3 is 11 residues long. Germline V gene data show CDR1 as SGHDT and CDR2 as YYEEEE. DNA for the CDR3: TGTGCCAGCCAGCGGGAGGGCCTGAAGTTCTTC. This sequence encodes CASQREGLKFF. Looking up the rest from reference TRBV5-6 and TRBJ2-1 gives the full variable domain: DAGVTQSPTHLIKTRGQQVTLRCSPKSGHDTVSWYQQALGQGPQFIFQYYEEEERQRGNFPDRFSGHQFPNYSSELNVNALLLGDSALYLCASQREGLKFFGPGTRLTVL.